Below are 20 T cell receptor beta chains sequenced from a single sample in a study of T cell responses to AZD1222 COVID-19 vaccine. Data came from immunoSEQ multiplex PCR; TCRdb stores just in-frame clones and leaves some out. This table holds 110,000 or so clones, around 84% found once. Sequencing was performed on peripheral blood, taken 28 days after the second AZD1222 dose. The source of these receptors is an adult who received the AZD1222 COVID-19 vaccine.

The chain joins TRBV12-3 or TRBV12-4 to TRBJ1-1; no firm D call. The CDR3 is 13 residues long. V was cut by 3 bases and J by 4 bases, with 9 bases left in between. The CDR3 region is CASSLSGITEAFF. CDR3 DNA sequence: TGTGCCAGCAGTTTGTCGGGGATCACTGAAGCTTTCTTT.

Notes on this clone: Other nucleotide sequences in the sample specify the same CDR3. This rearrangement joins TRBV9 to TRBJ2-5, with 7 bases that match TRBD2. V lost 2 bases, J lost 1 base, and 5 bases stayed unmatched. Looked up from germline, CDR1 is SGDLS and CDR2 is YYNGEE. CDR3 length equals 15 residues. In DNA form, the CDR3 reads TGTGCCAGCAGCGTCTCGGGGGGACCCCAAGAGACCCAGTACTTC. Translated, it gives CASSVSGGPQETQYF.

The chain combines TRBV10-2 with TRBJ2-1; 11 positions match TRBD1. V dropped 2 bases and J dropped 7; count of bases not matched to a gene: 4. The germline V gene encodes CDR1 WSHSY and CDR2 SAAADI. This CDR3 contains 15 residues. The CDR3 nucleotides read TGCGCCAGCAGTGAGGGACAGGGGGCTGTAAATGAGCAGTTCTTC. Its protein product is CASSEGQGAVNEQFF.

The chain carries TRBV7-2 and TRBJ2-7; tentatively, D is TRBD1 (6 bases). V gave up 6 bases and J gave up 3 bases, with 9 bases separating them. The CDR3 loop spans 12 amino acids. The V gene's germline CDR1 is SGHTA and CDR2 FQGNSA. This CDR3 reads CASRDRLYEQYF. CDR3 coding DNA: TGTGCCAGCAGGGACAGACTCTACGAGCAGTACTTC.

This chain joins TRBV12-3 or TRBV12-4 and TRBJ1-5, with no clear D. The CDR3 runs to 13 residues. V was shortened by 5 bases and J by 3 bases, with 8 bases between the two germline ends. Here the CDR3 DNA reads TGTGCCAGCAGTATGGGCCTCAATCAGCCCCAGCATTTT. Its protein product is CASSMGLNQPQHF.

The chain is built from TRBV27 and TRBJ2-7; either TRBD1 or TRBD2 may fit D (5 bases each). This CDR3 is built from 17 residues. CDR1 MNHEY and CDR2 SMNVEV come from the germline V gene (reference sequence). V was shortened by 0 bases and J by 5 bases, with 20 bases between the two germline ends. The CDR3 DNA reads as TGTGCCAGCAGTTTATCAGGGCTCGGGGCTGTGGTGGACGAGCAGTACTTC. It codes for CASSLSGLGAVVDEQYF.

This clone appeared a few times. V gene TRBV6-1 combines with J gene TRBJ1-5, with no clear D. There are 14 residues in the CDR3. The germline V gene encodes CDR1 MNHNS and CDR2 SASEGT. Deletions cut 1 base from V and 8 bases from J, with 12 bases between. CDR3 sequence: CASSEESSNEPQHF. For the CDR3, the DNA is TGTGCCAGCAGTGAAGAGAGCAGTAATGAGCCCCAGCATTTT.

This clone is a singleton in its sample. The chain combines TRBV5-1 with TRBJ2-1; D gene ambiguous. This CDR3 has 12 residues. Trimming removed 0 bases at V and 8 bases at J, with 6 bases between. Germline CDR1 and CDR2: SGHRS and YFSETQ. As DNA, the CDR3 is TGCGCCAGCAGCTTGGATGGCGATGAGCAGTTCTTC. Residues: CASSLDGDEQFF.

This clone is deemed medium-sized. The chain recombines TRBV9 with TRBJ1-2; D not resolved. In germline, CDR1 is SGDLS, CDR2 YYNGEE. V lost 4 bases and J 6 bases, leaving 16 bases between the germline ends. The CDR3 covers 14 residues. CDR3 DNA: TGTGCCAGCAGCCATCAATGGTTTATGGATGGCTACACCTTC. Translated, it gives CASSHQWFMDGYTF.

CDR3 bases: TGTGCCAGCAGCTTTGCGGAGGCGGAGACCCAGTACTTC. Translation gives CASSFAEAETQYF. The chain recombines TRBV11-1 with TRBJ2-5, with a tentative D call TRBD2 (5 bases). Deletions cut 3 bases from V and 5 bases from J, with 10 bases between. Germline CDR1 SGHAT, CDR2 FQDESV (reference sequence). CDR3 length equals 13 residues.

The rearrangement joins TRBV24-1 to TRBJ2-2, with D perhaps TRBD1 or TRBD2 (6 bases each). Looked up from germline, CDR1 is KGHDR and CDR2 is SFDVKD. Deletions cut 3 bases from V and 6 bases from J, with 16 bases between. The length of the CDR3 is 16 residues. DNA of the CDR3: TGTGCCACCAGTGATATTGGGGGGCCAAGACCCGGGGAGCTGTTTTTT. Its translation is CATSDIGGPRPGELFF.

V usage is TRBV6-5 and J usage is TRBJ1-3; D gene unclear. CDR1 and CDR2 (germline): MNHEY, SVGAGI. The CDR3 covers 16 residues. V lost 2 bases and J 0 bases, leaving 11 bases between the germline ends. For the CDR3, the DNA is TGTGCCAGCAGTTACGGGCAGGCGAGCTCTGGAAACACCATATATTTT. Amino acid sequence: CASSYGQASSGNTIYF.

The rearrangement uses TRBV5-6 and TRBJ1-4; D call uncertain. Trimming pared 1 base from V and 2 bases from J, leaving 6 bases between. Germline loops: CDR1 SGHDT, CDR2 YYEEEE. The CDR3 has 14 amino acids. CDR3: CASSLTETNEKLFF. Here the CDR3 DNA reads TGTGCCAGCAGCTTGACGGAGACTAATGAAAAACTGTTTTTT.

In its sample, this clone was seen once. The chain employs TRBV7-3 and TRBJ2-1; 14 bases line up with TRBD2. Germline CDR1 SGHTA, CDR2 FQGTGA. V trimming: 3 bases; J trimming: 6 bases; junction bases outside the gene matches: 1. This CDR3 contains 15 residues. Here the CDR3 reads CASSLTSGRVNEQFF. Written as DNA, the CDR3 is TGTGCCAGCAGCTTGACTAGCGGGAGGGTCAATGAGCAGTTCTTC.

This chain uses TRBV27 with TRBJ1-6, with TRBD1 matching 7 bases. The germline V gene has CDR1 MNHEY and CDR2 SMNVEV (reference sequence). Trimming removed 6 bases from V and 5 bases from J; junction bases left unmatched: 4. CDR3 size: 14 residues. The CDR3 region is CASRTGLDNSPLHF. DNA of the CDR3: TGTGCCAGCAGGACAGGGTTAGATAATTCACCCCTCCACTTT.

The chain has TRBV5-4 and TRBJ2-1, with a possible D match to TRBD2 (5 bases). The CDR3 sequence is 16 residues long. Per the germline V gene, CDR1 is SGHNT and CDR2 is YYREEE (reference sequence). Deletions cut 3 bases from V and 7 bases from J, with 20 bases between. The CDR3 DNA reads TGTGCCAGCAGCTCTGGAGGAGGACTTGGTCGTAATGAGCAGTTCTTC. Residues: CASSSGGGLGRNEQFF. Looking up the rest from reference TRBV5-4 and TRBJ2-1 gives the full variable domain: ETGVTQSPTHLIKTRGQQVTLRCSSQSGHNTVSWYQQALGQGPQFIFQYYREEENGRGNFPPRFSGLQFPNYSSELNVNALELDDSALYLCASSSGGGLGRNEQFFGPGTRLTVL.

CDR3 sequence: CASSLGTVSGNTIYF. The CDR3 region has the DNA TGTGCCAGCAGTCTCGGGACGGTCTCTGGAAACACCATATATTTT. V is TRBV6-5 and J is TRBJ1-3, with TRBD1 as a possible D gene (5 bases). Per the germline V gene, CDR1 is MNHEY and CDR2 is SVGAGI. The germline V and J ends were trimmed by 5 bases and 0 bases, with 11 bases remaining between them. The CDR3 runs 15 residues.

The CDR3 loop is CSASEGRHTEAFF. The CDR3 region has the DNA TGCAGTGCTAGTGAGGGTCGTCACACTGAAGCTTTCTTT. The chain joins TRBV20-1 to TRBJ1-1; no clear D. Trimming took off 3 bases at V and 3 bases at J, with 11 bases between the two ends. In germline, CDR1 is DFQATT, CDR2 SNEGSKA (reference sequence). This CDR3 spans 13 amino acids.

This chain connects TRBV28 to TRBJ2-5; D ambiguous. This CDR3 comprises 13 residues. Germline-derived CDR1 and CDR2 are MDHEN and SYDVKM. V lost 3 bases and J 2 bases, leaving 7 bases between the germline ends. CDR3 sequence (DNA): TGTGCCAGCAGTTTCAACAATCAAGAGACCCAGTACTTC. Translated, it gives CASSFNNQETQYF.

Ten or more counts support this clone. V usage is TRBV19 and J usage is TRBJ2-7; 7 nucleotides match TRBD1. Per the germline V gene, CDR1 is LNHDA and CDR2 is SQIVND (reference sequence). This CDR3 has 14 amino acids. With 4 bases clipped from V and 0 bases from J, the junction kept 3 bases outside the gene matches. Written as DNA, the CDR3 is TGTGCCAGTAGTAGGGGACAGAGCTCCTACGAGCAGTACTTC. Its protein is CASSRGQSSYEQYF.